This T cell receptor (beta chain) appears in the sequencing data of a study of T-cell memory formation after mild COVID-19. The study, taken as a whole, reports: The main location of contracting CD4+ clones was CM and EM, and that of contracting CD8+ clones was EMRA. Later expanders leaned CD4+, whereas clones that contracted between day 15 and 85 were balanced CD4/CD8. Whether day 37 second-wave clones are SARS-CoV-2-specific was not confirmed. That cross-reactive memory joined was suggested by some responding clones appearing in pre-infection memory.

Each CDR3 protein is one row after TCRdb ran MiXCR on the 5' RACE reads. This sample has a few hundred thousand distinct CDR3 sequences, with approximately 15% found just once. Trimming took off 3 bases at V and 4 bases at J, with 6 bases between the two ends. CDR3 length: 12 amino acids. Per germline, CDR1 SGHTA and CDR2 FQGNSA. With regard to this clonotype: Its target is unknown.

The sequence was obtained from a man aged 18 to 30 who had mild COVID-19 (a few samples of this study predate the infection). Cell type and time point are not known. This chain uses TRBV7-2 with TRBJ1-2, with no clear D. Specimen: PBMCs or a T cell subset sorted from them (not recorded which). CDR3 sequence reads: CASSFSVYGYTF. The CDR3 DNA reads TGTGCCAGCAGCTTCTCGGTCTATGGCTACACCTTC.